This entry is about one T cell receptor (beta chain). Its antigen is undetermined. The data originate from a study of Ad26.COV2.S vaccination and SARS-CoV-2 variants. Study details: Enrolled in COV1001, the donor was in the Ad26.COV2.S trial arm, which received the vaccine. Once or twice, 56 days apart, Ad26.COV2.S was delivered intramuscularly.

Measured with immunoSEQ multiplex PCR; TCRdb has only the in-frame clones, and not every one. The table shows a few hundred thousand clones, with around 92% occurring only once. Study outcomes and limitations: With respect to non-spike TCR breadth, vaccine and placebo recipients were similar.

Treatment here: some 20 received Ad26.COV2.S at low or high dose, single or two shots; about 5 received placebo; per-sample allocation not given. All samples were drawn on day 63, counting from the first vaccine or placebo injection. This CDR3 region has 18 residues. V lost 1 base to trimming and J lost 6 bases, with 24 bases between them. Looked up from germline, CDR1 is SGHVS and CDR2 is FQNEAQ. The receptor was derived from a person between 18 and 60 years old who received the Ad26.COV2.S COVID-19 vaccine or a placebo. The sequencing used peripheral blood, collected in a trial of Ad26.COV2.S vaccine versus placebo. This sequence joins TRBV7-8 and TRBJ1-1, with D possibly TRBD1 on 6 matching bases. The CDR3 loop reads CASSLDESFRGRQSEAFF. The CDR3 DNA reads TGTGCCAGCAGCTTAGACGAAAGCTTCAGGGGCCGTCAGTCTGAAGCTTTCTTT.